One and the same sample provided the 13 T cell receptor beta chains below, sequenced in a study of shared clonotypes between healthy human individuals. This table comes from immunoSEQ multiplex PCR, and its TCRdb copy is limited to in-frame clones, with some not included. The repertoire holds over a million clones, 75% seen once, with 1.5% in the top ten. What was sequenced was memory CD4+ T cells sorted from blood. As for subset: CD45RA-negative fraction. The origin of the receptors is a man aged 18 to 29 in good health.

The chain couples TRBV6-6 to TRBJ2-1; 13 bases map to TRBD2. V lost 6 bases, J lost 7 bases, and 6 bases stayed unmatched. Germline V lookup: CDR1 MNHNY, CDR2 SVGAGI (reference sequence). This CDR3 spans 15 amino acids. The CDR3 here is CASSRLAGGANEQFF. CDR3 in DNA: TGTGCCAGCAGCCGACTAGCGGGAGGTGCGAATGAGCAGTTCTTC.

CDR3 nucleotides: TGTGCCATCAGGACAAACATGAACACTGAAGCTTTCTTT. Amino acids: CAIRTNMNTEAFF. The chain links TRBV10-3 to TRBJ1-1; D is undetermined. This CDR3 has 13 amino acids. Trimming stripped 6 bases from V and 0 bases from J, with 8 bases between. Germline CDR1 is ENHRY and CDR2 is SYGVKD.

This chain joins TRBV7-2 and TRBJ1-1; 8 bases line up with TRBD1. V was pared by 10 bases and J by 1 base, with 8 bases of the junction left unmatched. The CDR3 covers 14 residues. Germline V CDR1 and CDR2: SGHTA, FQGNSA. DNA for the CDR3: TGTGCCACCGCACCTACAGGGGGGAACACTGAAGCTTTCTTT. Encoded protein: CATAPTGGNTEAFF.

The rearrangement joins TRBV6-6 to TRBJ1-2, with D perhaps matching TRBD1 (5 bases). The germline V gene encodes CDR1 MNHNY and CDR2 SVGAGI (reference sequence). V gave up 6 bases and J gave up 7 bases, with 9 bases separating them. CDR3 length: 11 residues. The CDR3 bases are TGTGCCAGCAGGACAGCGGGTGGCTACACCTTC. Translated, it gives CASRTAGGYTF.

The J gene is TRBJ1-3, the V gene TRBV4-3; D gene ambiguous. The CDR3 covers 15 residues. Trimming cost V 1 base and J 5 bases, with 12 bases left between them. The germline CDR1 and CDR2 sequences are LGHNA and YSLEER. CDR3 sequence: CASSQGEVGRNTIYF. CDR3 coding DNA: TGCGCCAGCAGCCAAGGGGAGGTCGGCCGAAACACCATATATTTT.

V and J are TRBV5-6 and TRBJ2-5; 7 nucleotides agree with TRBD1. CDR1 is SGHDT and CDR2 is YYEEEE in the germline V gene. V gave up 4 bases and J gave up 4 bases; unmatched junction bases: 13. The CDR3 consists of 16 residues. CDR3: CASSIEGQAWRETQYF. CDR3 DNA: TGTGCCAGCAGCATTGAAGGACAGGCATGGCGAGAGACCCAGTACTTC. Together with reference TRBV5-6 and TRBJ2-5, the CDR3 gives the full variable domain: DAGVTQSPTHLIKTRGQQVTLRCSPKSGHDTVSWYQQALGQGPQFIFQYYEEEERQRGNFPDRFSGHQFPNYSSELNVNALLLGDSALYLCASSIEGQAWRETQYFGPGTRLLVL.

V gene TRBV10-3 combines with J gene TRBJ2-7; D possibly matches TRBD1 or TRBD2 (5 bases each). The germline CDR1 and CDR2 sequences are ENHRY and SYGVKD. V lost 10 bases, J lost 0 bases, and 16 bases lay in between. The CDR3 contains 14 residues. The CDR3, as DNA: TGTGCCACTACCCCGGGACCGAACTCCTACGAGCAGTACTTC. The encoded protein is CATTPGPNSYEQYF.

This clone was seen just once. The V and J genes are TRBV11-1 and TRBJ1-2, with unresolved D. The CDR3 consists of 11 residues. Per the germline V gene, CDR1 is SGHAT and CDR2 is FQDESV (reference sequence). V was shortened by 0 bases and J by 11 bases, with 7 bases between the two germline ends. The CDR3 here is CASSLAGSYTF. The CDR3 coding sequence is TGTGCCAGCAGCTTAGCTGGCAGTTACACCTTC.

V usage is TRBV18 and J usage is TRBJ2-5; 8 positions agree with TRBD1. Germline V gene sequence: CDR1 KGHSH, CDR2 LQKENI. V shed 4 bases and J 0 bases; nucleotides not matched to a gene: 10. The CDR3 length is 17 residues. The CDR3 DNA reads TGTGCCAGCTCACTTACTCTCGACAGGGGCAACCAAGAGACCCAGTACTTC. It is translated as CASSLTLDRGNQETQYF. The whole variable domain, filled in from reference TRBV18 and TRBJ2-5, reads NAGVMQNPRHLVRRRGQEARLRCSPMKGHSHVYWYRQLPEEGLKFMVYLQKENIIDESGMPKERFSAEFPKEGPSILRIQQVVRGDSAAYFCASSLTLDRGNQETQYFGPGTRLLVL.

The chain has TRBV10-3 and TRBJ1-3; D is unresolved. The V gene's germline CDR1 is ENHRY and CDR2 SYGVKD. Trimming took off 2 bases at V and 1 base at J, with 9 bases between the two ends. This CDR3 spans 15 amino acids. CDR3 in DNA: TGTGCCATCAGTGAGGGAGGGTTGTCTGGAAACACCATATATTTT. Translating gives CAISEGGLSGNTIYF.

This clone was seen more than once but under ten times. This chain joins TRBV6-6 and TRBJ2-1; 9 nucleotides agree with TRBD2. The V gene's germline CDR1 is MNHNY and CDR2 SVGAGI (reference sequence). With V trimmed by 2 bases and J by 6 bases, 2 bases remained unmatched. The CDR3 has 14 residues. CDR3 loop: CASSYPAGGNEQFF. CDR3 nucleotide sequence: TGTGCCAGCAGTTACCCAGCGGGGGGCAATGAGCAGTTCTTC.

This clone was seen more than once but under ten times. The chain carries TRBV6-5 and TRBJ1-2, with a possible D match to TRBD1 (6 bases). This CDR3 is built from 16 residues. V dropped 2 bases and J dropped 2 bases, with 15 bases sitting between them. The V gene's germline CDR1 is MNHEY and CDR2 SVGAGI. As DNA, the CDR3 is TGTGCCAGCAGTTACCTTCCGCTGGGGGCAAACTATGGCTACACCTTC. This encodes CASSYLPLGANYGYTF.

The chain combines TRBV19 with TRBJ1-5; D unresolved. CDR3 size: 15 residues. Trimming removed 1 base from V and 5 bases from J, with 12 bases in between. Germline-derived CDR1 and CDR2 are LNHDA and SQIVND (reference sequence). CDR3 in DNA: TGTGCCAGTAGTATAGTACAGAGTAAGCATCAGCCCCAGCATTTT. Amino acids: CASSIVQSKHQPQHF.